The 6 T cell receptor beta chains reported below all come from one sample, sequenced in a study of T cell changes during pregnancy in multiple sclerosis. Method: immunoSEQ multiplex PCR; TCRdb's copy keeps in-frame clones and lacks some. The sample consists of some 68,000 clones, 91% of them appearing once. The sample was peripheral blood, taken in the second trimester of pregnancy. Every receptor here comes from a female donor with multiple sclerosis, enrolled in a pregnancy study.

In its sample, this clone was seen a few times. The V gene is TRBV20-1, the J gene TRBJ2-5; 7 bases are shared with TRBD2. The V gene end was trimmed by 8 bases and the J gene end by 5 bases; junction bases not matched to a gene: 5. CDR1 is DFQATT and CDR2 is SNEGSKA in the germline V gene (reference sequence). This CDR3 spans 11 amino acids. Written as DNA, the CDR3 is TGCAGTAGCTGGGAGGGGGAGACCCAGTACTTC. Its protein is CSSWEGETQYF.

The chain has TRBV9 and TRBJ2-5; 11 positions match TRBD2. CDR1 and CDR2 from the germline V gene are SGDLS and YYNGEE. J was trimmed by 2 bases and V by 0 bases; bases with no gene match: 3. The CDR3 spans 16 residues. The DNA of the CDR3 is TGTGCCAGCAGCGTAGGGCTAGCGGGGGGACAAGAGACCCAGTACTTC. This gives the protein CASSVGLAGGQETQYF.

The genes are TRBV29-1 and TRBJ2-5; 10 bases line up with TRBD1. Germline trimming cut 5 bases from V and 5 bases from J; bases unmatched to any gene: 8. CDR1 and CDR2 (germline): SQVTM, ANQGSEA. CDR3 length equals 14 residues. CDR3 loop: CSVSDRGLEETQYF. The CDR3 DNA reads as TGCAGCGTTAGTGACAGGGGGCTCGAGGAGACCCAGTACTTC.

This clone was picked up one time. CDR3 loop: CASNPAGGQETQYF. The CDR3 nucleotides are TGTGCCAGCAATCCAGCGGGGGGGCAAGAGACCCAGTACTTC. This chain uses TRBV6-6 with TRBJ2-5; 10 bases align to TRBD2. The germline CDR1 and CDR2 sequences are MNHNY and SVGAGI (reference sequence). V lost 7 bases, J lost 2 bases, and 4 bases stayed unmatched. The CDR3 runs to 14 residues.

The CDR3 DNA reads as TGTGCCAGCGCGGGGGGGCAGGGCACAGATACGCAGTATTTT. Encoded protein: CASAGGQGTDTQYF. This rearrangement joins TRBV10-3 to TRBJ2-3, with 9 bases matching TRBD2. Germline CDR1 and CDR2: ENHRY and SYGVKD. This CDR3 region has 14 residues. The ends lost 10 bases at V and 1 base at J; junction bases unmatched: 6.

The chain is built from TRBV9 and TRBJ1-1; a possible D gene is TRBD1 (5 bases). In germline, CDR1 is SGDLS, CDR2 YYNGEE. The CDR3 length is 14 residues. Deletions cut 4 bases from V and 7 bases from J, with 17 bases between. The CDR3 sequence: CASSSPGSPLEAFF. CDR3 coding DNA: TGTGCCAGCAGCTCTCCAGGGTCCCCCCTTGAAGCTTTCTTT. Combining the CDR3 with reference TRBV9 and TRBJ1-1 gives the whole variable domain DSGVTQTPKHLITATGQRVTLRCSPRSGDLSVYWYQQSLDQGLQFLIQYYNGEERAKGNILERFSAQQFPDLHSELNLSSLELGDSALYFCASSSPGSPLEAFFGQGTRLTVV.